The 30 T cell receptor beta chains presented below share a single source sample, sequenced in a study of shared clonotypes between healthy human individuals. Some clones are missing from TCRdb's copy, which holds only in-frame ones; the method was immunoSEQ multiplex PCR. The sample carries 2 million to 2.5 million clones, around 95% recorded once. Source material: naive CD4+ T cells sorted from blood. The subset denotes: CD45RA+ positively selected. The receptors stem from a young man in good health.

The chain employs TRBV10-3 and TRBJ1-1; 7 positions match TRBD1. J was trimmed by 0 bases and V by 10 bases; bases with no gene match: 5. The germline V gene encodes CDR1 ENHRY and CDR2 SYGVKD. This CDR3 contains 13 residues. The CDR3 DNA is TGTGCCACCAGACAGGGCTTGAACACTGAAGCTTTCTTT. It codes for CATRQGLNTEAFF.

This clone was observed a handful of times. Other nucleotide sequences from this sample produce the same CDR3. The chain combines TRBV7-9 with TRBJ1-5, with D perhaps TRBD1 (5 bases). This CDR3 spans 14 amino acids. Germline CDR1 is SEHNR and CDR2 is FQNEAQ (reference sequence). Deletions cut 3 bases from V and 4 bases from J, with 10 bases between. This CDR3 is CASSLTETNQPQHF. CDR3 DNA sequence: TGTGCCAGCAGCTTGACAGAAACTAATCAGCCCCAGCATTTT.

Turning to this clone: Other DNA sequences from this sample encode an identical CDR3 as well. CDR3 region: CASSPGQGASEQYF. The DNA of the CDR3 is TGCGCCAGCAGCCCTGGACAGGGGGCGTCCGAGCAGTACTTC. V gene TRBV5-1 combines with J gene TRBJ2-7; TRBD1 agrees at 11 bases. Germline V lookup: CDR1 SGHRS, CDR2 YFSETQ. Trimming at V came to 4 bases and at J to 6 bases, leaving 6 bases not matched to a gene. The CDR3 totals 14 residues.

This rearrangement joins TRBV5-1 to TRBJ1-6; D gene uncertain. The CDR3 contains 14 residues. V was pared by 4 bases and J by 5 bases, with 10 bases between. The germline gives CDR1 SGHRS, CDR2 YFSETQ. The CDR3 here is CASSPLANNSPLHF. DNA of the CDR3: TGCGCCAGCAGCCCCCTGGCGAATAATTCACCCCTCCACTTT.

The CDR3 DNA sequence: TGTGCCACCATGGGCGTGGGTAGGGACACCATATATTTT. It encodes CATMGVGRDTIYF. V gene TRBV15 combines with J gene TRBJ1-3; D not resolved. From germline, CDR1 is LNHNV and CDR2 YYDKDF (reference sequence). V gave up 7 bases and J gave up 8 bases, with 15 bases separating them. The CDR3 is 13 residues long.

This chain connects TRBV7-2 to TRBJ2-6; TRBD2 might be the D (5 bases). This CDR3 spans 17 amino acids. The V gene lost 6 bases and the J gene lost 4 bases, with 19 bases spanning the gap. The germline V gene encodes CDR1 SGHTA and CDR2 FQGNSA. CDR3 bases: TGTGCCAGCAGTCCCGGGAAGCGGACCTTGGGGGCCAACGTCCTGACTTTC. This encodes CASSPGKRTLGANVLTF.

Regarding this clone: Other DNA sequences in this sample translate to the same CDR3. The gene calls are TRBV27 and TRBJ1-5, with D hard to call. V lost 3 bases, J lost 1 base, and 4 bases lay in between. Germline loops: CDR1 MNHEY, CDR2 SMNVEV (reference sequence). The CDR3 loop spans 13 amino acids. The CDR3 here is CASSLGSNQPQHF. DNA for the CDR3: TGTGCCAGCAGTTTGGGAAGCAATCAGCCCCAGCATTTT.

J is TRBJ1-1 and V is TRBV5-1; tentatively, D is TRBD1 (5 bases). V lost 7 bases to trimming and J lost 6 bases, with 19 bases between them. CDR1 and CDR2 from the germline V gene are SGHRS and YFSETQ. CDR3 length: 14 amino acids. CDR3 nucleotides: TGCGCCAGCTCCTGGACCGACGGGACGGCTGAAGCTTTCTTT. This gives the protein CASSWTDGTAEAFF.

V usage is TRBV25-1 and J usage is TRBJ2-1; TRBD1 matches at 9 bases. The CDR3 length is 14 residues. The junction had 10 bases not matched to a gene; V was cut back by 6 bases and J by 10 bases. Germline CDR1 is MGHDK and CDR2 is SYGVNS. The CDR3, as DNA: TGTGCCAGCAGGGGACAGGGTCTTTCTCGGGAGCAGTTCTTC. It codes for CASRGQGLSREQFF.

The chain couples TRBV5-1 to TRBJ1-6; no firm D call. Trimming stripped 0 bases from V and 8 bases from J, with 12 bases between. The CDR3 runs to 15 residues. Germline assignment: CDR1 SGHRS and CDR2 YFSETQ. CDR3 in DNA: TGCGCCAGCAGCTTGGCCATAAGTGGGGATTCACCCCTCCACTTT. It translates to CASSLAISGDSPLHF.

The chain has TRBV2 and TRBJ2-5; D may be TRBD2 (6 bases). The CDR3 spans 16 residues. The V end lost 4 bases, the J end lost 9 bases, and 24 bases lay between the germline ends. CDR1 and CDR2 from the germline V gene are SNHLY and FYNNEI. For the CDR3, the DNA is TGTGCCAGCAGTGGGGTGGGCAGACTAGGAGGAACGCCCCAGTACTTC. Residues: CASSGVGRLGGTPQYF.

This rearrangement joins TRBV7-2 to TRBJ2-7; D gene unclear. The ends were cut back, 2 bases at V and 1 base at J, with 6 bases in the middle. The V gene's germline CDR1 is SGHTA and CDR2 FQGNSA. The CDR3 totals 13 residues. The CDR3 region is CASSLLGSYEQYF. The CDR3 DNA reads as TGTGCCAGCAGCTTATTGGGATCCTACGAGCAGTACTTC.

This chain connects TRBV6-6 to TRBJ2-1; 9 nucleotides agree with TRBD2. CDR1 and CDR2 (germline): MNHNY, SVGAGI (reference sequence). The CDR3 is 14 residues long. Trimming removed 8 bases from V and 6 bases from J; junction bases left unmatched: 8. In DNA, the CDR3 is TGTGCCAGCTCTATTAGCGGGAGAACCAATGAGCAGTTCTTC. It encodes CASSISGRTNEQFF.

V is TRBV10-1 and J is TRBJ2-7; TRBD1 aligns across 12 bases. Germline V gives CDR1 WNHNN, CDR2 SYGVQD (reference sequence). The CDR3 runs 16 residues. The V and J ends lost 0 bases and 3 bases, in that order; junction bases with no gene match: 3. The CDR3 region is CASSESGTGGLYEQYF. CDR3 sequence (DNA): TGCGCCAGCAGTGAGTCTGGGACAGGGGGCCTCTACGAGCAGTACTTC.

The chain recombines TRBV6-1 with TRBJ1-2; D uncertain. Germline V gene data show CDR1 as MNHNS and CDR2 as SASEGT. The CDR3 contains 14 residues. Trimming cost V 0 bases and J 2 bases, with 7 bases left between them. CDR3 protein: CASSEAGGNYGYTF. Here the CDR3 DNA reads TGTGCCAGCAGTGAAGCAGGTGGAAACTATGGCTACACCTTC.

Comment on this clone: The same CDR3 arises from other DNA sequences in this sample as well. The gene calls are TRBV7-9 and TRBJ2-3; D may be TRBD2 (6 bases). The CDR3 has 15 residues. Germline V gene lookup returns CDR1 SEHNR and CDR2 FQNEAQ (reference sequence). Trimming left V 5 bases short and J 0 bases short, with 12 bases between. CDR3 DNA sequence: TGTGCCAGCAGCCCTGGAGGGGTAAGCACAGATACGCAGTATTTT. Protein product: CASSPGGVSTDTQYF.

This chain joins TRBV6-6 and TRBJ2-7; 9 nucleotides align to TRBD1. Germline V gene data show CDR1 as MNHNY and CDR2 as SVGAGI (reference sequence). The CDR3 covers 15 residues. J was trimmed by 5 bases and V by 2 bases; bases with no gene match: 7. The CDR3 is CASSYGDRVDNEQYF. The CDR3 bases are TGTGCCAGCAGTTACGGGGACAGGGTTGACAACGAGCAGTACTTC.

The chain combines TRBV29-1 with TRBJ1-3; D gene ambiguous. Between the trimmed V and J ends, which lost 4 bases and 1 base, there was a span of 8 bases. The CDR3 consists of 13 residues. Germline-derived CDR1 and CDR2 are SQVTM and ANQGSEA. The CDR3 DNA reads as TGCAGCGTTGGGCCTGGGTCTGGAAACACCATATATTTT. This encodes CSVGPGSGNTIYF.

This sequence joins TRBV19 and TRBJ1-2, with TRBD1 matching over 8 bases. Germline-derived CDR1 and CDR2 are LNHDA and SQIVND (reference sequence). The length of the CDR3 is 14 residues. After removal of 6 bases from V and 3 bases from J, the junction contained 6 bases not matched to a gene. This CDR3 reads CASRGAQGDYGYTF. The CDR3 bases are TGTGCCAGTAGGGGGGCACAGGGGGACTATGGCTACACCTTC. Variable domain in full (rest from reference TRBV19 and TRBJ1-2): DGGITQSPKYLFRKEGQNVTLSCEQNLNHDAMYWYRQDPGQGLRLIYYSQIVNDFQKGDIAEGYSVSREKKESFPLTVTSAQKNPTAFYLCASRGAQGDYGYTFGSGTRLTVV.

The genes are TRBV2 and TRBJ1-3, with 8 bases that match TRBD1. Germline CDR1 SNHLY, CDR2 FYNNEI. The CDR3 is made up of 13 amino acids. V dropped 7 bases and J dropped 2; count of bases not matched to a gene: 1. Here the CDR3 reads CASTDRAGNTIYF. The DNA of the CDR3 is TGTGCCAGCACGGACAGGGCTGGAAACACCATATATTTT.

This chain connects TRBV29-1 to TRBJ1-1; possible D gene TRBD1, 6 bases. V was cut by 0 bases and J by 10 bases, with 9 bases left in between. In germline, CDR1 is SQVTM, CDR2 ANQGSEA. The CDR3 consists of 11 residues. The CDR3: CSVEEGGAAFF. The CDR3 DNA follows: TGCAGCGTTGAAGAAGGGGGAGCAGCTTTCTTT.

This chain uses TRBV5-1 with TRBJ1-6; TRBD1 matches at 8 bases. Looked up from germline, CDR1 is SGHRS and CDR2 is YFSETQ. The CDR3 is 16 amino acids. The trim removed 3 bases at V and 6 bases at J, leaving 8 bases unmatched. The CDR3 DNA reads as TGCGCCAGCAGCTGGCACCGGGACAGGAGTAATTCACCCCTCCACTTT. Translated, it gives CASSWHRDRSNSPLHF.

This chain joins TRBV5-1 and TRBJ1-5; maybe TRBD1 (5 bases). The CDR3 is 17 amino acids. CDR1 and CDR2 from the germline V gene are SGHRS and YFSETQ. V was shortened by 0 bases and J by 0 bases, with 13 bases between the two germline ends. Written as DNA, the CDR3 is TGCGCCAGCAGCTTGGCTCCAGGGACCTATAGCAATCAGCCCCAGCATTTT. It specifies CASSLAPGTYSNQPQHF.

The V and J genes are TRBV5-1 and TRBJ2-3; 7 bases agree with TRBD2. Germline loops: CDR1 SGHRS, CDR2 YFSETQ. The ends lost 4 bases at V and 3 bases at J; junction bases unmatched: 5. The length of the CDR3 is 14 residues. CDR3 sequence: CASSRGEGTDTQYF. The CDR3 coding sequence is TGCGCCAGCAGCCGCGGGGAGGGAACAGATACGCAGTATTTT.

The chain joins TRBV7-2 to TRBJ2-2; D is possibly TRBD2 (6 bases). CDR3 size: 17 residues. V dropped 5 bases and J dropped 1 base, with 17 bases sitting between them. CDR1 and CDR2 from the germline V gene are SGHTA and FQGNSA. This CDR3 is CASSPARGSGNTGELFF. The CDR3 bases are TGTGCCAGCAGCCCAGCCCGGGGTAGCGGGAACACCGGGGAGCTGTTTTTT.

About this clone itself: This specimen includes other DNA sequences encoding the same CDR3. V is TRBV28 and J is TRBJ1-4; perhaps TRBD1 as D (6 bases). The V and J ends lost 5 bases and 0 bases respectively, with 10 bases between them. CDR3 length equals 15 residues. Germline V lookup: CDR1 MDHEN, CDR2 SYDVKM. The CDR3 bases are TGTGCCAGCAGTCCTGCAGGGGCAACTAATGAAAAACTGTTTTTT. The encoded protein is CASSPAGATNEKLFF.

The rearrangement joins TRBV10-3 to TRBJ2-3; 8 bases match TRBD1. The junction had 7 bases not matched to a gene; V was cut back by 8 bases and J by 0 bases. In germline, CDR1 is ENHRY, CDR2 SYGVKD. The CDR3 has 15 residues. The CDR3 DNA sequence: TGTGCCATCGCACGACAGGGGCCTAGCACAGATACGCAGTATTTT. Protein product: CAIARQGPSTDTQYF.

This chain joins TRBV10-3 and TRBJ2-7; D possibly corresponds to TRBD1 (5 bases). V was clipped by 8 bases and J by 0 bases, with 8 bases between them. CDR1 and CDR2 from the germline V gene are ENHRY and SYGVKD. The CDR3 runs 12 residues. The CDR3 sequence: CAIGAVSYEQYF. CDR3 DNA: TGTGCCATCGGGGCAGTCTCCTACGAGCAGTACTTC.

This chain links TRBV5-1 with TRBJ1-3; a weak D match, TRBD1 (5 bases). This CDR3 is 13 amino acids long. CDR1 is SGHRS, CDR2 YFSETQ, per germline. V was trimmed by 0 bases and J by 6 bases, leaving 7 bases between them. CDR3 DNA sequence: TGCGCCAGCAGCTTGGAAGGGGTAAACACCATATATTTT. It translates to CASSLEGVNTIYF.

This chain links TRBV11-2 with TRBJ1-2, with D possibly being TRBD1 (6 bases). Trimming removed 4 bases at V and 0 bases at J, with 18 bases between. CDR1 and CDR2 (germline): SGHAT, FQNNGV. CDR3 length: 17 amino acids. CDR3 protein: CASSSYLTGLANYGYTF. The CDR3 DNA sequence: TGTGCCAGCAGCTCCTACCTGACAGGTCTAGCTAACTATGGCTACACCTTC. Full variable domain (missing parts from reference TRBV11-2 and TRBJ1-2): EAGVAQSPRYKIIEKRQSVAFWCNPISGHATLYWYQQILGQGPKLLIQFQNNGVVDDSQLPKDRFSAERLKGVDSTLKIQPAKLEDSAVYLCASSSYLTGLANYGYTFGSGTRLTVV.